This T cell receptor (beta chain) was retrieved from a study of PD-L1 blockade in urothelial cancer. With 3 bases removed from V and 5 bases from J, the gap between germline ends came to 10 bases. Germline-derived CDR1 and CDR2 are SQVTM and ANQGSEA. The CDR3 loop spans 13 amino acids. The method was immunoSEQ multiplex PCR; TCRdb's version includes in-frame clones alone and lacks a portion of them. The repertoire has about 2,300 clones, roughly 35% of them found once; the top ten carry about 20%. The V gene is TRBV29-1, the J gene TRBJ2-2; the D gene is possibly TRBD1 (7 bases). The clonotype comes from a man aged 55 to 70 with urothelial cancer. The source material was tumor tissue, sampled before atezolizumab (anti-PD-L1) treatment. DNA of the CDR3: TGCAGCGTTGACAGGGGGAGGACCGGGGAGCTGTTTTTT. It codes for CSVDRGRTGELFF.